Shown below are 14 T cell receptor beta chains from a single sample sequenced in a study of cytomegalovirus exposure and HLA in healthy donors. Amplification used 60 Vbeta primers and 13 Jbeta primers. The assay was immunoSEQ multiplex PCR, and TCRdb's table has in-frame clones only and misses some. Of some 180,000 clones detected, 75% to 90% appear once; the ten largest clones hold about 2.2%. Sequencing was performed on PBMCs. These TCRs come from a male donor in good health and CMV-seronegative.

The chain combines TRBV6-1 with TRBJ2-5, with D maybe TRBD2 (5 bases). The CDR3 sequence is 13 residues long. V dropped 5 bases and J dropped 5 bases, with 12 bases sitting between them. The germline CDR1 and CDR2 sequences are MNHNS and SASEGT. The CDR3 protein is CASSWTRRETQYF. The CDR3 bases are TGTGCCAGCAGTTGGACTCGGAGGGAGACCCAGTACTTC.

The CDR3 nucleotides read TGTGCCAGCAGCCCGGCAGACAGGGGTGATCAGCCCCAGCATTTT. This gives the protein CASSPADRGDQPQHF. The gene calls are TRBV11-1 and TRBJ1-5; 8 bases fit TRBD1. V gave up 5 bases and J gave up 5 bases; unmatched junction bases: 8. Germline V CDR1 and CDR2: SGHAT, FQDESV (reference sequence). The CDR3 consists of 15 residues.

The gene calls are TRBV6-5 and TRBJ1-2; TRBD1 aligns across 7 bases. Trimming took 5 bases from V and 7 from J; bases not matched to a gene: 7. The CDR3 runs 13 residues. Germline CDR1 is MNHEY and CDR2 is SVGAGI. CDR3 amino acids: CASSPGQLAGYTF. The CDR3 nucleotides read TGTGCCAGCAGTCCGGGACAGTTGGCTGGCTACACCTTC.

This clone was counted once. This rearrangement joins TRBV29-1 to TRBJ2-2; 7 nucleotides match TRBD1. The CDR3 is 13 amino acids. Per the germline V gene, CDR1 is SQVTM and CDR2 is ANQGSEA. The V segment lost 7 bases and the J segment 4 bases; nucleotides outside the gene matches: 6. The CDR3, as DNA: TGCAGCGCCGGGACAGTGATCACCGGGGAGCTGTTTTTT. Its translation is CSAGTVITGELFF.

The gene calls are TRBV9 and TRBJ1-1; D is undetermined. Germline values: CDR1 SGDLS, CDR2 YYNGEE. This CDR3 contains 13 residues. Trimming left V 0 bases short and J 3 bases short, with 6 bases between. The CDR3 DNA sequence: TGTGCCAGCAGCGTAGCTACGCACACTGAAGCTTTCTTT. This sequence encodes CASSVATHTEAFF.

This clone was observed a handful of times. CDR3 DNA sequence: TGTGCCAGTAGTATAGAGGACAGGCTCGGATCTGAAGCTTTCTTT. Protein: CASSIEDRLGSEAFF. The chain carries TRBV19 and TRBJ1-1, with 7 bases lining up with TRBD1. J gave up 6 bases and V 0 bases, and 7 bases lay outside the gene matches. The CDR3 sequence is 15 residues long. Germline assignment: CDR1 LNHDA and CDR2 SQIVND (reference sequence).

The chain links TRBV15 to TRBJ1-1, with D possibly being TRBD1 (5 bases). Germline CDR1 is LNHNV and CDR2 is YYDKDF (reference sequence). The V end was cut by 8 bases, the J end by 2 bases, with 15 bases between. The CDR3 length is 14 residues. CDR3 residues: CATGKGVTNTEAFF. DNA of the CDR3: TGTGCCACCGGGAAAGGGGTCACTAACACTGAAGCTTTCTTT.

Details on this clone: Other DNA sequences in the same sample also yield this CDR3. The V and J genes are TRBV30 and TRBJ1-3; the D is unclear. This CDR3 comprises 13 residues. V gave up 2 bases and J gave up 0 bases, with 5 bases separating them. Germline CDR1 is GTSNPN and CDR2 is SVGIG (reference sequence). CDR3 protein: CAWSIDSGNTIYF. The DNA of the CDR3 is TGTGCCTGGAGTATAGACTCTGGAAACACCATATATTTT.

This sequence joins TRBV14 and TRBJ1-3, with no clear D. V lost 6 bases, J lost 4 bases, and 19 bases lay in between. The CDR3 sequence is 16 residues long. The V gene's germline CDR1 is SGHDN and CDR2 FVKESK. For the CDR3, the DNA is TGTGCCAGCAGACCCATTTTACGCCAGGCAGGAAACACCATATATTTT. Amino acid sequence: CASRPILRQAGNTIYF.

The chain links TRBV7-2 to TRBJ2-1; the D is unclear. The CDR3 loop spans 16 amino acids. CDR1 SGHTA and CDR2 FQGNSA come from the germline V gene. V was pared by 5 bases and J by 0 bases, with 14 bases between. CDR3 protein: CASSPPGAVSYNEQFF. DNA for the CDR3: TGTGCCAGCAGCCCGCCTGGCGCGGTCTCCTACAATGAGCAGTTCTTC.

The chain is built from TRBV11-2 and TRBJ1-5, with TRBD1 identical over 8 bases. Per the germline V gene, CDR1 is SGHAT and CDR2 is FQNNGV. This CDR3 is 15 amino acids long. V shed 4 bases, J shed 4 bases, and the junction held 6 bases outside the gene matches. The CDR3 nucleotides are TGTGCCAGCAGCTCAGGGGGCGCCGGGAATCAGCCCCAGCATTTT. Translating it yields CASSSGGAGNQPQHF.

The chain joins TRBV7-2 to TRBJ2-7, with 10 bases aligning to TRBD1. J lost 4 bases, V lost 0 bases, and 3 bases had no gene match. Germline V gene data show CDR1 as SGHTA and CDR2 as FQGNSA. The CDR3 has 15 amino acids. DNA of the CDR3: TGTGCCAGCAGCTTAGCTGTGGACAGGGGGTACGAGCAGTACTTC. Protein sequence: CASSLAVDRGYEQYF.

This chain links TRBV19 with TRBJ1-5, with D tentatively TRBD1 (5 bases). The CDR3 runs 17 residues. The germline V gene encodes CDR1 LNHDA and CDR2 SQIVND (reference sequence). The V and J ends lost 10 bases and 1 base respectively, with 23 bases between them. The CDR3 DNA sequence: TGTGCCACCACGGATTGGGGCTATTCGTCAAGCAATCAGCCCCAGCATTTT. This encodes CATTDWGYSSSNQPQHF.

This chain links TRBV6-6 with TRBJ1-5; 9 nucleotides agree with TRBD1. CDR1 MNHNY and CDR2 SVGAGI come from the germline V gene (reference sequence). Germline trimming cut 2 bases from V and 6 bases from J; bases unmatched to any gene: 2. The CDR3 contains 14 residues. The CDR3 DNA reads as TGTGCCAGCAGTTACGGGACAGGGACTCAGCCCCAGCATTTT. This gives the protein CASSYGTGTQPQHF.